The present entry profiles one T cell receptor (beta chain) with its context. Here the CDR3 omits its conserved ending phenylalanine or tryptophan, so a read error is the likely source. The entry originates in a study of T cells in Graves' hyperthyroidism and ophthalmopathy. This CDR3 is 16 amino acids long. Deletions cut 5 bases from V and 0 bases from J, with 16 bases between. Germline V gene data show CDR1 as MDHEN and CDR2 as SYDVKM. What was amplified from RNA transcripts were TCR beta CDR3 regions. TCR CDR3 regions were first amplified by RT-PCR with HTBI primers. TCRdb re-derived calls from the multiplex PCR reads in MiXCR, one entry per CDR3 protein. The sample has hundreds of thousands of distinct CDR3 sequences, about 14% seen once; the top ten hold roughly 13%.

Sequenced input: blood. The V and J genes are TRBV28 and TRBJ1-1; no reliable D call. The TCR was taken from a woman in her thirties or forties with Graves' hyperthyroidism. In nucleotides, the CDR3 is TGTGCCAGCAGTCCTAGGACGGTTGAATTGAACACTGAAGCTTTCCTT. Residues: CASSPRTVELNTEAFL.